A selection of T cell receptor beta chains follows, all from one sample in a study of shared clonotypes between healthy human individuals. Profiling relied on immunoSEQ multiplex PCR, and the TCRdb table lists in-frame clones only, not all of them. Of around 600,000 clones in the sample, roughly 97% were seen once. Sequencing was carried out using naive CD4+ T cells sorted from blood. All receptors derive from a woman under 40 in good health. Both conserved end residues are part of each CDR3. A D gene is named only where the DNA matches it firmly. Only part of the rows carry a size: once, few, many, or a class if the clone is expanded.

CASSYGGQGTEAFF TGTGCCAGCAGTTATGGGGGACAGGGCACTGAAGCTTTCTTT TRBD1 . TRBJ1-1 TRBV6-5
CASTEGGTSGNTIYF TGTGCCAGCACGGAGGGGGGGACCTCTGGAAACACCATATATTTT . . TRBJ1-3 TRBV28
CASSYVNTEAFF TGTGCCAGCAGCTACGTAAACACTGAAGCTTTCTTT . . TRBJ1-1 TRBV5-5
CASAFFGNVLTF TGTGCCAGCGCCTTCTTTGGTAACGTCCTGACTTTC . . TRBJ2-6 TRBV6-5
CASSQTSGSLNEQFF TGTGCCAGCAGCCAAACTAGCGGGAGTTTAAATGAGCAGTTCTTC TRBD2 . TRBJ2-1 TRBV11-2
CASSSTRPAFKETQYF TGTGCCAGCAGCTCCACCCGGCCGGCCTTCAAAGAGACCCAGTACTTC . . TRBJ2-5 TRBV27
CSGATGVSYNEQFF TGCAGCGGCGCAACGGGGGTATCCTACAATGAGCAGTTCTTC . . TRBJ2-1 TRBV29-1
CASSPGGGRSYEQYF TGTGCCAGCAGCCCTGGAGGGGGTCGCTCCTACGAGCAGTACTTC . once TRBJ2-7 TRBV28
CASSVGFAYEQYF TGTGCCAGCAGCGTAGGCTTCGCCTACGAGCAGTACTTC . . TRBJ2-7 TRBV13
CASRKETGLAEYGYTF TGTGCCAGCAGGAAGGAAACAGGACTCGCCGAATATGGCTACACCTTC . . TRBJ1-2 TRBV2
CASSRRGEYSGNTIYF TGTGCCAGCAGCCGCAGGGGGGAATACTCTGGAAACACCATATATTTT TRBD1 . TRBJ1-3 TRBV5-6
CASSSSAATDTQYF TGTGCCAGCAGCTCTTCAGCGGCCACAGATACGCAGTATTTT . . TRBJ2-3 TRBV7-6
CASSEGNQPQHF TGTGCCAGCAGTGAGGGCAATCAGCCCCAGCATTTT . . TRBJ1-5 TRBV2
CASSPSTAGGQPQHF TGTGCCAGCAGTCCCTCGACTGCCGGGGGGCAGCCCCAGCATTTT . . TRBJ1-5 TRBV28
CASSLRTGLLYEQYF TGTGCCAGCAGTTTACGGACGGGACTGTTATACGAGCAGTACTTC . . TRBJ2-7 TRBV27
CASSVAPQGLYNEQFF TGTGCCAGCAGCGTAGCTCCGCAGGGGTTGTACAATGAGCAGTTCTTC . . TRBJ2-1 TRBV9
CASSRNSGLNTGELFF TGTGCCAGCAGTCGGAATAGCGGGTTGAACACCGGGGAGCTGTTTTTT TRBD2 . TRBJ2-2 TRBV27
CSANSYNEQFF TGCAGTGCCAACTCATACAATGAGCAGTTCTTC . . TRBJ2-1 TRBV20-1
CASSLGTSGGEYF TGTGCCAGCAGCTTAGGGACTAGCGGGGGAGAGTACTTC TRBD2 . TRBJ2-5 TRBV7-2
CASSQESRREHEQYF TGTGCCAGCAGCCAAGAAAGTCGCAGGGAACACGAGCAGTACTTC . . TRBJ2-7 TRBV4-2
CASSTDGLSSYNSPLHF TGTGCCAGCAGCACGGACGGCTTGAGCTCCTATAATTCACCCCTCCACTTT . . TRBJ1-6 TRBV5-8
CASISAGKAQETQYF TGTGCCAGCATATCGGCAGGGAAGGCTCAAGAGACCCAGTACTTC . . TRBJ2-5 TRBV28
CASSISSLARETQYF TGTGCCAGTAGTATCTCATCGCTAGCGAGGGAGACCCAGTACTTC . . TRBJ2-5 TRBV19
CASSLNHRGSYNEQFF TGTGCCAGCAGCTTAAATCACAGGGGATCCTACAATGAGCAGTTCTTC TRBD1 . TRBJ2-1 TRBV7-9
CASSMFGGSSYEQYF TGTGCCAGTAGTATGTTCGGGGGAAGCTCCTACGAGCAGTACTTC . . TRBJ2-7 TRBV19
CASSPAQMGGYTF TGTGCCAGCAGCCCGGCACAAATGGGTGGCTACACCTTC . . TRBJ1-2 TRBV28
CASASPHLARGLSYEQYF TGTGCCAGCGCAAGCCCCCATCTAGCCCGAGGGTTGTCCTACGAGCAGTACTTC . . TRBJ2-7 TRBV27
CASSLLRATGSFAFF TGTGCCAGCAGTTTATTACGTGCAACGGGTTCGTTCGCTTTCTTT . . TRBJ1-1 TRBV28
CASSLVGSTDTQYF TGTGCCAGCAGCTTAGTCGGAAGCACAGATACGCAGTATTTT . . TRBJ2-3 TRBV7-2
CASSPLDPPEQYF TGTGCCAGCAGCCCCTTGGATCCGCCAGAGCAGTACTTC . . TRBJ2-7 TRBV7-9
CASSLVALAGGLEGEQYF TGTGCCAGCAGCTTAGTGGCGCTAGCGGGAGGGCTGGAGGGAGAGCAGTACTTC TRBD2 . TRBJ2-7 TRBV7-2
CASSGTVSSGANVLTF TGTGCCAGTAGTGGGACGGTAAGCTCTGGGGCCAACGTCCTGACTTTC . . TRBJ2-6 TRBV19
CASSYKGETLSYEQYF TGTGCCAGCAGTTACAAGGGAGAAACCCTCTCCTACGAGCAGTACTTC . . TRBJ2-7 TRBV27
CASSLGTGINYGYTF TGCGCCAGCAGCTTGGGGACAGGGATTAACTATGGCTACACCTTC TRBD1 . TRBJ1-2 TRBV5-1
CASSSTGKNTGELFF TGTGCCAGCAGTTCAACCGGGAAGAACACCGGGGAGCTGTTTTTT . . TRBJ2-2 TRBV14
CASSSSGASSGNTIYF TGTGCCAGCTCGTCTTCGGGGGCAAGCTCTGGAAACACCATATATTTT . . TRBJ1-3 TRBV18
CASSEGQGAPNQPQHF TGTGCCAGCAGCGAGGGACAGGGGGCCCCCAATCAGCCCCAGCATTTT TRBD1 . TRBJ1-5 TRBV9
CASSLFGTASSGANVLTF TGTGCCAGCAGCTTGTTTGGGACAGCTTCCTCTGGGGCCAACGTCCTGACTTTC TRBD1 . TRBJ2-6 TRBV7-9
CASSALGEQFF TGCGCCAGCAGCGCCTTAGGTGAGCAGTTCTTC . . TRBJ2-1 TRBV4-1
CASRESSGSPLHF TGTGCCAGCAGGGAGTCCTCTGGATCACCCCTCCACTTT . . TRBJ1-6 TRBV2
CASSPFGTGNTDTQYF TGTGCCAGCTCACCATTCGGGACAGGGAACACAGATACGCAGTATTTT TRBD1 . TRBJ2-3 TRBV18
CASSQDGGLAGDNEQFF TGTGCCAGCAGCCAAGACGGGGGACTAGCGGGAGACAATGAGCAGTTCTTC TRBD2 . TRBJ2-1 TRBV4-2
CASSEALRGEQYF TGTGCCAGCAGTGAAGCGCTGAGGGGCGAGCAGTACTTC . . TRBJ2-7 TRBV2
CASSFSFVGPTGELFF TGTGCCAGCAGTTTTAGTTTCGTAGGTCCCACCGGGGAGCTGTTTTTT . once TRBJ2-2 TRBV27
CASSYLRGSYEQYF TGTGCCAGCAGTTACTTGCGGGGAAGCTACGAGCAGTACTTC . . TRBJ2-7 TRBV6-5